The 29 T cell receptor beta chains presented below share a single source sample, sequenced in a study of T cell responses to AZD1222 COVID-19 vaccine. Repertoires were generated with immunoSEQ multiplex PCR, while TCRdb's copy carries only in-frame clones and drops some. The sample consists of about 140,000 clones, roughly 91% of them appearing once. Sequences were derived from peripheral blood, sampled on day 0 of AZD1222 vaccination. These receptor sequences come from an adult in good health.

The chain uses TRBV15 and TRBJ1-1; no firm D call. The CDR3 covers 15 residues. The germline V gene encodes CDR1 LNHNV and CDR2 YYDKDF (reference sequence). Deletions cut 3 bases from V and 11 bases from J, with 22 bases between. Written as DNA, the CDR3 is TGTGCCACCAGCAGGAGTGAGGGAAGAGGTTTGGGTGCTTTCTTT. Amino acid sequence: CATSRSEGRGLGAFF. The full variable domain, with the rest looked up from reference TRBV15 and TRBJ1-1, is DAMVIQNPRYQVTQFGKPVTLSCSQTLNHNVMYWYQQKSSQAPKLLFHYYDKDFNNEADTPDNFQSRRPNTSFCFLDIRSPGLGDTAMYLCATSRSEGRGLGAFFGQGTRLTVV.

This chain joins TRBV4-2 and TRBJ2-2; D is possibly TRBD2 (6 bases). The V end lost 8 bases, the J end lost 5 bases, and 6 bases lay between the germline ends. This CDR3 is built from 11 residues. Per the germline V gene, CDR1 is LGHNA and CDR2 is YNFKEQ. The CDR3 DNA reads as TGTGCCAGCGGAGGGACCGGGGAGCTGTTTTTT. Amino acids: CASGGTGELFF.

This clone was detected once. The genes are TRBV2 and TRBJ2-6; D not resolved. The CDR3 covers 14 residues. The germline V and J ends were trimmed by 9 bases and 2 bases, with 11 bases remaining between them. CDR1 SNHLY and CDR2 FYNNEI come from the germline V gene. The CDR3 nucleotides read TGTGCCAGTAGGGCAGACACTGGGGCCAACGTCCTGACTTTC. Amino acids: CASRADTGANVLTF.

V gene TRBV4-2 combines with J gene TRBJ2-3; 9 positions match TRBD2. V shed 3 bases, J shed 4 bases, and the junction held 5 bases outside the gene matches. CDR1 is LGHNA and CDR2 is YNFKEQ in the germline V gene. This CDR3 contains 15 residues. CDR3 residues: CASSQPPSGADTQYF. The CDR3 bases are TGTGCCAGCAGCCAGCCTCCTAGCGGGGCAGATACGCAGTATTTT.

The CDR3 is CASSEATRGSRNTIYF. CDR3 coding DNA: TGTGCCAGCAGTGAAGCGACCAGGGGATCGCGAAACACCATATATTTT. The chain has TRBV6-1 and TRBJ1-3; D is possibly TRBD1 (6 bases). The CDR3 has 16 amino acids. V lost 0 bases to trimming and J lost 5 bases, with 14 bases between them. The germline CDR1 and CDR2 sequences are MNHNS and SASEGT.

This chain connects TRBV4-1 to TRBJ2-7, with D maybe TRBD1 (6 bases). The germline CDR1 and CDR2 sequences are MGHRA and YSYEKL. The length of the CDR3 is 16 residues. V dropped 2 bases and J dropped 3 bases, with 17 bases sitting between them. CDR3 in DNA: TGCGCCAGCAGCCAAAGCCTCAACCGGGACATCTACGAGCAGTACTTC. Protein: CASSQSLNRDIYEQYF.

This chain joins TRBV7-9 and TRBJ2-3; 8 bases align to TRBD2. Germline V gene data show CDR1 as SEHNR and CDR2 as FQNEAQ (reference sequence). The junction had 11 bases not matched to a gene; V was cut back by 2 bases and J by 4 bases. The length of the CDR3 is 17 residues. The CDR3 here is CASSLTSGTPGADTQYF. In DNA, the CDR3 is TGTGCCAGCAGCTTAACTAGCGGCACACCAGGGGCAGATACGCAGTATTTT.

The V and J genes are TRBV6-2 or TRBV6-3 and TRBJ2-1, with 11 bases matching TRBD2. This CDR3 has 16 amino acids. V trimming: 0 bases; J trimming: 7 bases; junction bases outside the gene matches: 5. Germline CDR1 is MNHEY and CDR2 is SVGEGT. CDR3 residues: CASSYSLAGVRNEQFF. The CDR3 coding sequence is TGTGCCAGCAGTTACTCACTAGCGGGAGTGCGGAATGAGCAGTTCTTC.

V usage is TRBV5-1 and J usage is TRBJ2-7, with a tentative D call TRBD2 (6 bases). The CDR3 sequence is 14 residues long. The germline V gene encodes CDR1 SGHRS and CDR2 YFSETQ. Trimming removed 4 bases from V and 5 bases from J, with 16 bases in between. Here the CDR3 reads CASSRGGPLNEQYF. The CDR3 region has the DNA TGCGCCAGCAGCCGCGGAGGGCCGCTTAACGAGCAGTACTTC.

This chain uses TRBV5-1 with TRBJ1-3; D not resolved. The germline V and J ends were trimmed by 3 bases and 1 base, with 8 bases remaining between them. Germline CDR1 reads SGHRS; CDR2 reads YFSETQ. CDR3 size: 14 residues. CDR3 region: CASSSIGSGNTIYF. In nucleotides, the CDR3 is TGCGCCAGCAGCTCCATTGGTTCTGGAAACACCATATATTTT.

This chain links TRBV6-5 with TRBJ1-6; D remains ambiguous. Germline CDR1 reads MNHEY; CDR2 reads SVGAGI. The CDR3 contains 14 residues. The V end lost 8 bases, the J end lost 8 bases, and 16 bases lay between the germline ends. CDR3 nucleotide sequence: TGTGCCAGCGGTTTCAGCGGCCGCGATTCACCCCTCCACTTT. Translated: CASGFSGRDSPLHF.

This chain uses TRBV15 with TRBJ2-5; TRBD1 is a possible D gene (5 bases). Germline CDR1 and CDR2: LNHNV and YYDKDF (reference sequence). This CDR3 region has 18 residues. V was cut by 0 bases and J by 4 bases, with 21 bases left in between. CDR3 region: CATSRDRLVVGASETQYF. The DNA of the CDR3 is TGTGCCACCAGCAGAGATCGGCTAGTAGTTGGGGCCTCAGAGACCCAGTACTTC.

This clone occurred once. This chain uses TRBV27 with TRBJ1-5; TRBD1 is a possible D gene (6 bases). Trimming shortened V by 4 bases and J by 0 bases, and 13 bases separated the two germline ends. CDR1 is MNHEY, CDR2 SMNVEV, per germline (reference sequence). There are 16 residues in the CDR3. In DNA form, the CDR3 reads TGTGCCAGCAGTTCTCAATGGGGGCCTAGCAATCAGCCCCAGCATTTT. Protein sequence: CASSSQWGPSNQPQHF.

The genes are TRBV2 and TRBJ1-2; 7 bases fit TRBD1. The CDR3 has 13 amino acids. The germline CDR1 and CDR2 sequences are SNHLY and FYNNEI. V shed 5 bases, J shed 5 bases, and the junction held 5 bases outside the gene matches. CDR3 sequence: CASSLQQGYGYTF. The DNA for the CDR3 is TGTGCCAGCAGTCTGCAACAGGGGTATGGCTACACCTTC.

The chain carries TRBV9 and TRBJ2-1; 9 bases are shared with TRBD2. Germline values: CDR1 SGDLS, CDR2 YYNGEE. V shed 0 bases and J 4 bases; nucleotides not matched to a gene: 14. The CDR3 totals 19 residues. The CDR3 is CASSVEISLSGSLYNEQFF. The DNA for the CDR3 is TGTGCCAGCAGCGTAGAGATTAGCCTTAGCGGGAGTCTGTACAATGAGCAGTTCTTC.

This clone showed up just once. The chain joins TRBV19 to TRBJ1-2; maybe TRBD1 (5 bases). V lost 7 bases to trimming and J lost 3 bases, with 9 bases between them. Germline values: CDR1 LNHDA, CDR2 SQIVND (reference sequence). CDR3 size: 12 residues. The CDR3 DNA follows: TGTGCCAGTACGGGACGGTACTATGGCTACACCTTC. It specifies CASTGRYYGYTF.

This clone came up a few times. This rearrangement joins TRBV3-1 (or the pseudogene TRBV3-2) to TRBJ2-1, with D perhaps matching TRBD1 (6 bases). Germline values: CDR1 LGHDT, CDR2 YNNKEL (reference sequence). Trimming left V 4 bases short and J 8 bases short, with 15 bases between. The CDR3 runs 14 residues. The CDR3 DNA is TGTGCCAGCAGCCGGTCTGAGGGGGACGATGAGCAGTTCTTC. Translation gives CASSRSEGDDEQFF.

The rearrangement links TRBV7-9 to TRBJ1-4; no clear D gene. CDR1 and CDR2 from the germline V gene are SEHNR and FQNEAQ (reference sequence). V was pared by 5 bases and J by 0 bases, with 10 bases between. CDR3 length: 15 residues. The DNA of the CDR3 is TGTGCCAGCAGCCTCGGGAGCGCAACTAATGAAAAACTGTTTTTT. This codes for CASSLGSATNEKLFF.

This sequence joins TRBV19 and TRBJ2-4, with no clear D. The germline CDR1 and CDR2 sequences are LNHDA and SQIVND (reference sequence). V lost 6 bases, J lost 9 bases, and 18 bases lay in between. CDR3 size: 14 residues. Here the CDR3 reads CASRSQQESGIQYF. The CDR3 coding sequence is TGTGCCAGTAGATCACAACAAGAAAGTGGCATTCAGTACTTC.

V is TRBV6-4 and J is TRBJ2-3; a possible D gene is TRBD2 (6 bases). Germline-derived CDR1 and CDR2 are MRHNA and SNTAGT. This CDR3 has 15 residues. V was cut by 3 bases and J by 1 base, with 11 bases left in between. CDR3 sequence reads: CASSDRGIGTDTQYF. The CDR3 DNA is TGTGCCAGCAGTGATCGCGGGATAGGCACAGATACGCAGTATTTT.

The gene calls are TRBV6-1 and TRBJ1-1, with D possibly matching TRBD1 (6 bases). V lost 4 bases and J lost 1, with 19 bases in between. The V gene's germline CDR1 is MNHNS and CDR2 SASEGT. The CDR3 totals 17 residues. For the CDR3, the DNA is TGTGCCAGCAGTGCCCTTACGACCGGGACACAGAACACTGAAGCTTTCTTT. It codes for CASSALTTGTQNTEAFF.

This chain connects TRBV5-8 to TRBJ1-5; TRBD1 matches at 7 bases. Per the germline V gene, CDR1 is SGHTS and CDR2 is YDEGEE. V lost 2 bases to trimming and J lost 0 bases; unmatched junction nucleotides: 8. The length of the CDR3 is 17 residues. DNA of the CDR3: TGTGCCAGCAGCTTTGGACAGGCAACCTATAGCAATCAGCCCCAGCATTTT. Protein sequence: CASSFGQATYSNQPQHF.

The V and J genes are TRBV5-4 and TRBJ1-1; 7 nucleotides align to TRBD1. J was trimmed by 5 bases and V by 5 bases; bases with no gene match: 6. Per the germline V gene, CDR1 is SGHNT and CDR2 is YYREEE (reference sequence). The length of the CDR3 is 13 residues. In DNA form, the CDR3 reads TGTGCCAGCAGAGACGCAGGGGGGACTGAAGCTTTCTTT. The encoded protein is CASRDAGGTEAFF.

This sequence joins TRBV5-1 and TRBJ1-4, with D perhaps matching TRBD1 (6 bases). The CDR3 is 14 amino acids. The ends were cut back, 4 bases at V and 4 bases at J, with 11 bases in the middle. Germline loops: CDR1 SGHRS, CDR2 YFSETQ. The CDR3 DNA follows: TGCGCCAGCAGCCGAGGACAGCGTAATGAAAAACTGTTTTTT. It encodes CASSRGQRNEKLFF.

The V call is TRBV5-1, the J call TRBJ1-6; D call uncertain. The CDR3 runs 14 residues. Trimming took 1 base from V and 7 from J, leaving 9 bases between them. The germline gives CDR1 SGHRS, CDR2 YFSETQ. The CDR3 sequence is CASSLRQPNSPLHF. The CDR3 DNA reads as TGCGCCAGCAGCTTGAGGCAGCCGAATTCACCCCTCCACTTT.

The V call is TRBV6-6, the J call TRBJ2-1; perhaps TRBD1 as D (7 bases). V was pared by 9 bases and J by 5 bases, with 17 bases between. Germline-derived CDR1 and CDR2 are MNHNY and SVGAGI (reference sequence). There are 14 residues in the CDR3. CDR3 in amino acids: CASSPGGPHNEQFF. In nucleotides, the CDR3 is TGTGCCAGTTCCCCAGGGGGGCCCCACAATGAGCAGTTCTTC.

J is TRBJ2-3 and V is TRBV2; 7 nucleotides match TRBD1. This CDR3 is built from 15 residues. Trimming cost V 7 bases and J 2 bases; bases outside gene matches: 9. Per the germline V gene, CDR1 is SNHLY and CDR2 is FYNNEI. CDR3 protein: CASIPDRVYTDTQYF. CDR3 coding DNA: TGTGCCAGCATTCCAGACAGGGTTTACACAGATACGCAGTATTTT.

V gene TRBV28 combines with J gene TRBJ1-1; perhaps TRBD1 as D (5 bases). In germline, CDR1 is MDHEN, CDR2 SYDVKM. The CDR3 covers 14 residues. The V gene lost 6 bases and the J gene lost 6 bases, with 17 bases spanning the gap. DNA of the CDR3: TGTGCCAGCAGAACCCACCAGCGGGGGGCTGAAGCTTTCTTT. This gives the protein CASRTHQRGAEAFF.

The V gene is TRBV19, the J gene TRBJ1-1; D remains ambiguous. Between the trimmed V and J ends, which lost 5 bases and 1 base, there was a span of 11 bases. The CDR3 consists of 14 residues. Germline CDR1 is LNHDA and CDR2 is SQIVND (reference sequence). The CDR3 region is CASSGTLGNTEAFF. CDR3 DNA: TGTGCCAGTAGTGGTACACTGGGGAACACTGAAGCTTTCTTT.